A selection of T cell receptor beta chains follows, all from one sample in a study of response to subunit inactivated influenza vaccine. Each CDR3 protein is one row after TCRdb ran MiXCR on the RT-PCR reads. Among roughly 180,000 distinct CDR3 sequences listed, around 9.2% were seen once. The source material was non-naive T cells sorted from PBMCs, sampled on the day of vaccination. Receptors originate from a man aged 50-60 years who received an inactivated influenza vaccine. Both conserved end residues are part of each CDR3. The D gene is left open where the match is weak. Not every row has a clone size; where given, it reads once, few, many or a size class.

d_call j_call v_call clone_size cdr3_nt cdr3_aa
TRBD1 TRBJ2-4 TRBV25-1 - TGTGCCAGCAGTGCAAGGACAGGGGGAAACATTCAGTACTTC CASSARTGGNIQYF
- TRBJ1-1 TRBV7-2 - TGTGCCAGCAGCCCCGGGACAACGAACACTGAAGCTTTCTTT CASSPGTTNTEAFF
- TRBJ2-3 TRBV18 many TGTGCCAGCTCACCACCGGTTTTTGCACCGAGCACAGATACGCAGTATTTT CASSPPVFAPSTDTQYF
- TRBJ1-1 TRBV6-5 few TGTGCCAGCAGTTATGTCGGGGCGGGAGTGAACACTGAAGCTTTCTTT CASSYVGAGVNTEAFF
- TRBJ2-1 TRBV4-2 many TGTGCCAGCAGCCGGGGAGGATCCTACAATGAGCAGTTCTTC CASSRGGSYNEQFF
TRBD2 TRBJ2-5 TRBV9 - TGTGCCAGCAGCCCGAGAAGGACTAGCGGGACGGAGACCCAGTACTTC CASSPRRTSGTETQYF
- TRBJ2-5 TRBV7-2 - TGTGCCAGCAGCCAGACAGTAAAAGAGACCCAGTACTTC CASSQTVKETQYF
- TRBJ2-7 TRBV7-2 many TGTGCCAGCAGCTCCTACCCCGCTACCGAGCAGTACTTC CASSSYPATEQYF
- TRBJ2-7 TRBV7-2 few TGTGCCAGCAGCTTAGCCAGGGACGCCTACGAGCAGTACTTC CASSLARDAYEQYF
- TRBJ2-6 TRBV7-9 few TGTGCCAGCAGCTCGACGGACGGTTTCTCTGGGGCCAACGTCCTGACTTTC CASSSTDGFSGANVLTF
- TRBJ1-1 TRBV11-2 few TGTGCCAGCAGCTTACGAGAGGACACTGAAGCTTTCTTT CASSLREDTEAFF
- TRBJ1-2 TRBV3-1 - TGTGCCAGCAGCCCCCCTCGTCGCCTTGGCTATGGCTACACCTTC CASSPPRRLGYGYTF
- TRBJ2-7 TRBV18 many TGTGCCAGCTCACCATCAATCTACGAGCAGTACTTC CASSPSIYEQYF
TRBD2 TRBJ2-1 TRBV6-1 - TGTGCCAGCAGTAAACTAGCGGGAGTCGTCTACAATGAGCAGTTCTTC CASSKLAGVVYNEQFF
- TRBJ2-3 TRBV16 few TGTGCCAGCAGCCAACAGGGTCCAGATACGCAGTATTTT CASSQQGPDTQYF
- TRBJ2-3 TRBV18 - TGTGCCAGCTCACCCCAAGGGACTAGCACAGATACGCAGTATTTT CASSPQGTSTDTQYF
- TRBJ1-1 TRBV7-9 many TGTGCCAGCAGCACAGGGTTTGGCGCTTTCTTT CASSTGFGAFF